Below are 14 T cell receptor beta chains sequenced from a single sample in a study of OX40 agonist ivuxolimab in advanced cancers. Method: immunoSEQ multiplex PCR; TCRdb's copy keeps in-frame clones and lacks some. The repertoire has roughly 23,000 clones, 65% to 85% of them found once; the top ten carry roughly 32%. Sequenced here: CD4+ or CD8+ T cells sorted from blood, sampled in a trial of the OX40 agonist ivuxolimab. These receptors were collected from an adult with an advanced solid tumor such as melanoma, head and neck, liver or kidney cancer.

V and J are TRBV13 and TRBJ2-1; 9 bases match TRBD1. This CDR3 spans 15 amino acids. After removal of 5 bases from V and 5 bases from J, the junction contained 7 bases not matched to a gene. Germline CDR1 is PRHDT and CDR2 is FYEKMQ (reference sequence). The CDR3 sequence is CASSPMGQGNNEQFF. In nucleotides, the CDR3 is TGTGCCAGCAGCCCAATGGGACAGGGCAACAATGAGCAGTTCTTC.

This chain joins TRBV7-9 and TRBJ2-5; TRBD2 matches 16 bases. CDR1 and CDR2 (germline): SEHNR, FQNEAQ (reference sequence). This CDR3 has 16 amino acids. Trimming removed 5 bases from V and 4 bases from J; junction bases left unmatched: 4. The CDR3 nucleotides read TGTGCCAGCAGCCCGGGGACTAGCGGGAGGGGAGAGACCCAGTACTTC. This sequence encodes CASSPGTSGRGETQYF.

This chain uses TRBV27 with TRBJ1-5, with a weak D call TRBD1 (5 bases). The V gene's germline CDR1 is MNHEY and CDR2 SMNVEV (reference sequence). With 3 bases removed from V and 3 bases from J, the gap between germline ends came to 9 bases. The CDR3 totals 14 residues. CDR3 loop: CASSFGGVNQPQHF. The CDR3 DNA reads as TGTGCCAGCAGTTTTGGGGGAGTCAATCAGCCCCAGCATTTT.

CDR3 sequence reads: CASSLRDRLGDLLHF. DNA for the CDR3: TGTGCCAGCAGTTTAAGGGACAGGTTAGGGGATCTCCTCCACTTT. The chain combines TRBV27 with TRBJ1-6; TRBD1 agrees at 8 bases. The trim removed 2 bases at V and 15 bases at J, leaving 12 bases unmatched. CDR1 is MNHEY and CDR2 is SMNVEV in the germline V gene (reference sequence). The CDR3 is 15 amino acids.

The rearrangement joins TRBV29-1 to TRBJ1-2, with D tentatively TRBD1 (5 bases). Trimming took 1 base from V and 1 from J, leaving 16 bases between them. CDR1 and CDR2 (germline): SQVTM, ANQGSEA. The CDR3 is 16 amino acids. The CDR3 region is CSVEAWGPIVNYGYTF. The CDR3 DNA follows: TGCAGCGTTGAAGCTTGGGGACCGATCGTTAACTATGGCTACACCTTC.

The CDR3: CASSQVEQGGTGELFF. The CDR3 region has the DNA TGTGCCAGCAGCCAAGTAGAACAGGGCGGCACCGGGGAGCTGTTTTTT. The V call is TRBV4-2, the J call TRBJ2-2; D may be TRBD1 (6 bases). Deletions cut 1 base from V and 4 bases from J, with 13 bases between. Per the germline V gene, CDR1 is LGHNA and CDR2 is YNFKEQ. CDR3 length: 16 amino acids.

The chain joins TRBV9 to TRBJ1-1, with D maybe TRBD1 (5 bases). CDR3 size: 13 residues. Trimming removed 3 bases at V and 4 bases at J, with 10 bases between. Germline loops: CDR1 SGDLS, CDR2 YYNGEE. The DNA for the CDR3 is TGTGCCAGCAGCGAGGGGTTGGGCACTGAAGCTTTCTTT. Protein product: CASSEGLGTEAFF.

The V gene is TRBV27, the J gene TRBJ2-7; 7 bases are shared with TRBD2. V shed 5 bases and J 0 bases; nucleotides not matched to a gene: 4. CDR1 and CDR2 (germline): MNHEY, SMNVEV (reference sequence). This CDR3 is 14 amino acids long. The CDR3 loop reads CASSPGLGSYEQYF. The CDR3 DNA reads as TGTGCCAGCAGTCCTGGACTAGGCTCCTACGAGCAGTACTTC.

The chain is built from TRBV7-9 and TRBJ1-2; perhaps TRBD1 as D (5 bases). V dropped 8 bases and J dropped 6 bases, with 16 bases sitting between them. The CDR3 covers 13 residues. Germline V gene data show CDR1 as SEHNR and CDR2 as FQNEAQ (reference sequence). The CDR3 loop is CASLEHAGNGYTF. DNA for the CDR3: TGTGCCAGCCTCGAGCACGCAGGGAATGGCTACACCTTC.

The chain has TRBV19 and TRBJ1-5, with TRBD1 matching over 7 bases. Germline V lookup: CDR1 LNHDA, CDR2 SQIVND (reference sequence). With V trimmed by 5 bases and J by 3 bases, 13 bases remained unmatched. This CDR3 comprises 17 residues. This chain's CDR3 is CASSHWVTGNNNQPQHF. The CDR3 bases are TGTGCCAGTAGTCATTGGGTGACAGGGAACAACAATCAGCCCCAGCATTTT. Complete variable domain (other parts from reference TRBV19 and TRBJ1-5): DGGITQSPKYLFRKEGQNVTLSCEQNLNHDAMYWYRQDPGQGLRLIYYSQIVNDFQKGDIAEGYSVSREKKESFPLTVTSAQKNPTAFYLCASSHWVTGNNNQPQHFGDGTRLSIL.

The chain employs TRBV6-1 and TRBJ1-3, with D possibly TRBD1 on 5 matching bases. The germline V and J ends were trimmed by 10 bases and 0 bases, with 13 bases remaining between them. This CDR3 contains 14 residues. Germline V lookup: CDR1 MNHNS, CDR2 SASEGT. The CDR3 is CAIRGGSSGNTIYF. The CDR3 nucleotides read TGTGCCATAAGGGGTGGGAGCTCTGGAAACACCATATATTTT.

This chain links TRBV30 with TRBJ2-7; the match to TRBD1 covers 8 bases. Trimming at V came to 3 bases and at J to 3 bases, leaving 7 bases not matched to a gene. The germline CDR1 and CDR2 sequences are GTSNPN and SVGIG (reference sequence). This CDR3 has 14 residues. The CDR3 loop is CAWSSLDRDYEQYF. The CDR3 nucleotides are TGTGCCTGGAGCTCGTTGGACAGGGACTACGAGCAGTACTTC.

The gene calls are TRBV7-8 and TRBJ2-3; a weak D match, TRBD1 (7 bases). The CDR3 consists of 16 residues. From germline, CDR1 is SGHVS and CDR2 FQNEAQ. V was trimmed by 5 bases and J by 2 bases, leaving 17 bases between them. CDR3 region: CASSPQGGPFTDTQYF. CDR3 sequence (DNA): TGTGCCAGCAGCCCCCAGGGGGGACCCTTCACAGATACGCAGTATTTT.

V and J are TRBV7-9 and TRBJ2-5; 8 nucleotides line up with TRBD1. Germline CDR1 and CDR2: SEHNR and FQNEAQ (reference sequence). The CDR3 consists of 14 residues. Trimming cost V 5 bases and J 2 bases; bases outside gene matches: 4. The CDR3 loop reads CASSLGQGQETQYF. Here the CDR3 DNA reads TGTGCCAGCAGCCTCGGACAGGGACAAGAGACCCAGTACTTC.